This record concerns one T cell receptor (beta chain) sequence. CDR3 size: 15 residues. V trimming: 3 bases; J trimming: 7 bases; junction bases outside the gene matches: 11. Per germline, CDR1 LGHNA and CDR2 YNFKEQ. TCRdb keeps only in-frame clones here, not all; method: immunoSEQ multiplex PCR. This sample has 150,000 to 200,000 clones, with about 86% found just once. These data originate in a study of control samples from healthy donors and cancer patients. The sequence was obtained from a woman under 40 in good health. Sequencing was performed on blood. The genes are TRBV4-2 and TRBJ2-7; 8 bases line up with TRBD2. The CDR3 sequence is CASSQRRGSGDEQYF. DNA of the CDR3: TGTGCCAGCAGCCAGAGGCGTGGTAGCGGGGATGAGCAGTACTTC.